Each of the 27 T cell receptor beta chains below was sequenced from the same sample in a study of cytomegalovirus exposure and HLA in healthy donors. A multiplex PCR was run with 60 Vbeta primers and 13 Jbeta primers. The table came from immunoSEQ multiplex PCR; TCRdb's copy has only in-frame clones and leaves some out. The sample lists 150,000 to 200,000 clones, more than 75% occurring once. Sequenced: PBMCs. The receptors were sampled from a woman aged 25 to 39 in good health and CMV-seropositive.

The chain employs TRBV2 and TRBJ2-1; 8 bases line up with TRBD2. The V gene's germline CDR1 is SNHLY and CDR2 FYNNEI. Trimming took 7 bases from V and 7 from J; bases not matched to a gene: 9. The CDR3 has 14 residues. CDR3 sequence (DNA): TGTGCCAGCAATTACGGGGGGGCCAGGAATGAGCAGTTCTTC. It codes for CASNYGGARNEQFF.

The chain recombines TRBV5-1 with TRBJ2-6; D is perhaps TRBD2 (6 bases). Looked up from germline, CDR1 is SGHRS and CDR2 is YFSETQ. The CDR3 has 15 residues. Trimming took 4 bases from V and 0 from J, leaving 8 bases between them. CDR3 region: CASSPGGSGANVLTF. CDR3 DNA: TGCGCCAGCAGCCCCGGGGGCTCTGGGGCCAACGTCCTGACTTTC. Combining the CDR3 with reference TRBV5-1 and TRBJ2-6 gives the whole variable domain KAGVTQTPRYLIKTRGQQVTLSCSPISGHRSVSWYQQTPGQGLQFLFEYFSETQRNKGNFPGRFSGRQFSNSRSEMNVSTLELGDSALYLCASSPGGSGANVLTFGAGSRLTVL.

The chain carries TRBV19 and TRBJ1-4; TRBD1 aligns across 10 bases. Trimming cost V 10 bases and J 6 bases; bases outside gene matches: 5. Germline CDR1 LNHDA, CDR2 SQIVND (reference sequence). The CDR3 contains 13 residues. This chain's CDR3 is CATRDRGDEKLFF. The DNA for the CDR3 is TGTGCCACCCGGGACAGGGGAGATGAAAAACTGTTTTTT.

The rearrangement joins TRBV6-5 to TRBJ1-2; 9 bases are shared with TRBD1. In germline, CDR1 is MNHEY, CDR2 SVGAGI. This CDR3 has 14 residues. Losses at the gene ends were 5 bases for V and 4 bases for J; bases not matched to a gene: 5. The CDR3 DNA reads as TGTGCCAGCAGTCGCGGGACAGGGATCTATGGCTACACCTTC. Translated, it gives CASSRGTGIYGYTF.

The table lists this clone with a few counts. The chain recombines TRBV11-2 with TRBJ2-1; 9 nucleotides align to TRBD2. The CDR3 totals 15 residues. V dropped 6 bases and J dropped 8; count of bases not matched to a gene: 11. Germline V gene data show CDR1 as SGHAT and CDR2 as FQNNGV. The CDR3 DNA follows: TGTGCCAGCAGTATTAGGCGGGGGGGCATCTATGAGCAGTTCTTC. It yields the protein CASSIRRGGIYEQFF.

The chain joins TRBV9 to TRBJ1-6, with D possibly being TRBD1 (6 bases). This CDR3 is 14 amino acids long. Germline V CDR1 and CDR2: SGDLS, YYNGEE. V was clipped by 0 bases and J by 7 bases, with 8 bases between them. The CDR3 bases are TGTGCCAGCAGCGTAGGGCAGGGGAATTCACCCCTCCACTTT. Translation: CASSVGQGNSPLHF.

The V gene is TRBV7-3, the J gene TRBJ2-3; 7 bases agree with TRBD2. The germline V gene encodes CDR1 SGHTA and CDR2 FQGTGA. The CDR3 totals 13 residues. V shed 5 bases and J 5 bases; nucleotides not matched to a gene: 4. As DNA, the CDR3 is TGTGCCAGCAGCCGGGGGGATGGAGATACGCAGTATTTT. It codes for CASSRGDGDTQYF.

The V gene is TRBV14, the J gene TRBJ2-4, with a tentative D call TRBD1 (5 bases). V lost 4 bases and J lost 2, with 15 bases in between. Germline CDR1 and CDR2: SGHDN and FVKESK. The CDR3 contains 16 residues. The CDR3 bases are TGTGCCAGCAGCCGACTCGAACAGGATTCCAAAAACATTCAGTACTTC. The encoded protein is CASSRLEQDSKNIQYF. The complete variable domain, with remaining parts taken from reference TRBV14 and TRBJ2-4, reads EAGVTQFPSHSVIEKGQTVTLRCDPISGHDNLYWYRRVMGKEIKFLLHFVKESKQDESGMPNNRFLAERTGGTYSTLKVQPAELEDSGVYFCASSRLEQDSKNIQYFGAGTRLSVL.

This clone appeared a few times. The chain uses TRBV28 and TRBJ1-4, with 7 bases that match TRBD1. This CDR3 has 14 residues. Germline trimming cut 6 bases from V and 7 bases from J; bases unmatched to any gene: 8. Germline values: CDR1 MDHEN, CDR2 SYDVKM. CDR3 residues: CASRPQGLSEKLFF. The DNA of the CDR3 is TGTGCCAGCAGACCACAGGGGTTGAGTGAAAAACTGTTTTTT. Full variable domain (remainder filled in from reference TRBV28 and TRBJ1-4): DVKVTQSSRYLVKRTGEKVFLECVQDMDHENMFWYRQDPGLGLRLIYFSYDVKMKEKGDIPEGYSVSREKKERFSLILESASTNQTSMYLCASRPQGLSEKLFFGSGTQLSVL.

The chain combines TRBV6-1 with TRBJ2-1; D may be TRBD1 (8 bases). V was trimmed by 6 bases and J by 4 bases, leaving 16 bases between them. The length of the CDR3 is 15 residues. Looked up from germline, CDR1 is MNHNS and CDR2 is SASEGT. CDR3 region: CASRPTGGGYNEQFF. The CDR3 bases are TGTGCCAGCAGGCCTACAGGGGGGGGTTACAATGAGCAGTTCTTC.

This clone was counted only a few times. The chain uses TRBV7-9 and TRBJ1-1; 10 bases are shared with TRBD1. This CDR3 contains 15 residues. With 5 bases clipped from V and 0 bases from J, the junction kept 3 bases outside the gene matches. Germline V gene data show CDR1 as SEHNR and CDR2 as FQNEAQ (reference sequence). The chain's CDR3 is CASSADRGVNTEAFF. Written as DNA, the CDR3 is TGTGCCAGCAGCGCGGACAGGGGGGTGAACACTGAAGCTTTCTTT.

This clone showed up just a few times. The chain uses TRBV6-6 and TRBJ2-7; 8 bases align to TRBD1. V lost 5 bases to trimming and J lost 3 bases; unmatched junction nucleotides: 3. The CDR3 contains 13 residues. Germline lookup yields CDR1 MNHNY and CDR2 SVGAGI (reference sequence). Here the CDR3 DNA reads TGTGCCAGCAGTGGGGACAGGCTCTACGAGCAGTACTTC. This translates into CASSGDRLYEQYF.

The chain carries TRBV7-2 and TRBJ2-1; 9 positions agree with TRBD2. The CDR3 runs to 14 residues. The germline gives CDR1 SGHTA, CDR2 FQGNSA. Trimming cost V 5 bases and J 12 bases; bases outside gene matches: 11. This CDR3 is CASSLGTSSMTQFF. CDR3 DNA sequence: TGTGCCAGCAGCCTAGGGACTAGCTCAATGACGCAGTTCTTC. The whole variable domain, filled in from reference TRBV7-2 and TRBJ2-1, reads GAGVSQSPSNKVTEKGKDVELRCDPISGHTALYWYRQSLGQGLEFLIYFQGNSAPDKSGLPSDRFSAERTGGSVSTLTIQRTQQEDSAVYLCASSLGTSSMTQFFGPGTRLTVL.

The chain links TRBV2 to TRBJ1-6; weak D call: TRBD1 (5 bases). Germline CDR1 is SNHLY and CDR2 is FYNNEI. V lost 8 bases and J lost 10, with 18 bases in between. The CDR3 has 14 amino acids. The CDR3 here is CASDRLMDKSPLHF. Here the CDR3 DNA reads TGTGCCAGCGATCGACTTATGGACAAGTCACCCCTCCACTTT.

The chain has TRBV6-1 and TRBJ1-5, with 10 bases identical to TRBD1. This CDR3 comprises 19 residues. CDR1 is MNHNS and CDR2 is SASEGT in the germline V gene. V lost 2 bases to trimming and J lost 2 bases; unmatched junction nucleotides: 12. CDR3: CASSELNRPGTGGNQPQHF. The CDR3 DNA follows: TGTGCCAGCAGTGAACTCAACCGTCCCGGGACAGGGGGCAATCAGCCCCAGCATTTT.

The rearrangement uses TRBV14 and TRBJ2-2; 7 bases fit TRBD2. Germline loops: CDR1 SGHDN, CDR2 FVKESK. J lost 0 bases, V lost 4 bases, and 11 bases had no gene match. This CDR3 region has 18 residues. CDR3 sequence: CASSPKKGLVTNTGELFF. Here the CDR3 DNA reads TGTGCCAGCAGCCCTAAGAAAGGACTAGTGACGAACACCGGGGAGCTGTTTTTT.

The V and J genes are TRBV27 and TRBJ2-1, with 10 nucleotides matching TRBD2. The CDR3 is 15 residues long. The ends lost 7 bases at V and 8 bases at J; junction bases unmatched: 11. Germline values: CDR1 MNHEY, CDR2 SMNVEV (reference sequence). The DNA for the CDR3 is TGTGCCAGCACTCCACTAGCGGGGTTCGCGCATGAGCAGTTCTTC. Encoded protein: CASTPLAGFAHEQFF.

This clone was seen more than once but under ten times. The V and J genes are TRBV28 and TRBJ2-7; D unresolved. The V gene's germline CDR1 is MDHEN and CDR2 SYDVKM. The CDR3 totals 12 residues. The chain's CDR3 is CLRWAHSYEQYF. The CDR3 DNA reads TGTCTACGCTGGGCTCACTCCTACGAGCAGTACTTC.

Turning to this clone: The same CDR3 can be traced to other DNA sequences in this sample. The CDR3 DNA is TGTGCCAGCAGTTTATTCCCAGGGGGCTCCTACGAGCAGTACTTC. Translated: CASSLFPGGSYEQYF. This chain links TRBV27 with TRBJ2-7, with 7 bases lining up with TRBD1. The CDR3 loop spans 15 amino acids. CDR1 and CDR2 (germline): MNHEY, SMNVEV (reference sequence). Losses at the gene ends were 1 base for V and 0 bases for J; bases not matched to a gene: 3.

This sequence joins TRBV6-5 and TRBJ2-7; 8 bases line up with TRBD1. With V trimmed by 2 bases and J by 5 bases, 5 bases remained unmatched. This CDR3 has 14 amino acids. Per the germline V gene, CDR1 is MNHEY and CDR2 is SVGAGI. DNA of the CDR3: TGTGCCAGCAGTTACGACAGGGGATCCAACGAGCAGTACTTC. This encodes CASSYDRGSNEQYF.

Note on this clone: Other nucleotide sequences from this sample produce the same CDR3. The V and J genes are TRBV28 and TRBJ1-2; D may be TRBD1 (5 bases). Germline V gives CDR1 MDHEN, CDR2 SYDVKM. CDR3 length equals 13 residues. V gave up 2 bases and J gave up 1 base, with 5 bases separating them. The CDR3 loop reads CASSLDSNYGYTF. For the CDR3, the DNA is TGTGCCAGCAGTTTAGACAGTAACTATGGCTACACCTTC.

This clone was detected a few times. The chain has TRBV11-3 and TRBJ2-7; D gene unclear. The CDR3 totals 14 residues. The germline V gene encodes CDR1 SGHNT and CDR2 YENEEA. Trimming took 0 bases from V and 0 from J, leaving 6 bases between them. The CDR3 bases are TGTGCCAGCAGCTTAGATACCAGCTCCTACGAGCAGTACTTC. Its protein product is CASSLDTSSYEQYF.

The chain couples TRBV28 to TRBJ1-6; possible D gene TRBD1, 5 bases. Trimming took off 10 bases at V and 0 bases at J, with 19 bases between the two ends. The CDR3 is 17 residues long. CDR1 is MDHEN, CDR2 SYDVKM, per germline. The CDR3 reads CATWGRESGSYNSPLHF. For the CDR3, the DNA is TGTGCCACTTGGGGGAGGGAGAGCGGCTCCTATAATTCACCCCTCCACTTT.

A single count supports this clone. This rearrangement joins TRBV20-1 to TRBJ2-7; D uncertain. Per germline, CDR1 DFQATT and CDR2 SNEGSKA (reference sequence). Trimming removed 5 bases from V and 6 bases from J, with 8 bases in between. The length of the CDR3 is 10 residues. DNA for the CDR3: TGCAGTGCTCCTCGAGGCGAGCAGTACTTC. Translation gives CSAPRGEQYF.

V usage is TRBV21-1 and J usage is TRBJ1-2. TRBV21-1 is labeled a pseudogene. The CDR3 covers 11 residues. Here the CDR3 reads CASTRGKGYTF. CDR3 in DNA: TGTGCCAGCACCCGGGGGAAAGGCTACACCTTC.

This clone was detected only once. CDR3 coding DNA: TGTGCCAGCAGCCAGACAGGGCGAACTGAAGCTTTCTTT. It translates to CASSQTGRTEAFF. The chain joins TRBV7-9 to TRBJ1-1; 7 positions agree with TRBD1. This CDR3 region has 13 residues. The J segment lost 5 bases and the V segment lost 5 bases, leaving 5 bases of the junction unmatched. CDR1 SEHNR and CDR2 FQNEAQ come from the germline V gene (reference sequence).

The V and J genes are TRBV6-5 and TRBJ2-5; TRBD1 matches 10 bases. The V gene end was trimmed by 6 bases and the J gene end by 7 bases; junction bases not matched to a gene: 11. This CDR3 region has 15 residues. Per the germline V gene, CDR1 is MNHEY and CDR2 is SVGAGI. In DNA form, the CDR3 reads TGTGCCAGCAGCTCGACAGGGGGCGCCGGTAGGACCCAGTACTTC. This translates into CASSSTGGAGRTQYF.